The 3 T cell receptor beta chains presented below share a single source sample, sequenced in a study of T cells in women clearing cervical HPV infection. TCRdb's copy holds only in-frame clones and misses some; the assay was immunoSEQ multiplex PCR. The table for this sample gives about 20,000 clones. Sample: blood buffy coat. The receptors shown here come from a woman between 18 and 75 years old with a cervical HPV16 infection that either progressed to CIN3+ or cleared (not recorded which).

Comment on this clone: The read terminates 3 residues ahead of where the CDR3 ends, so the germline J gene completes it. J is TRBJ1-1 and V is TRBV12-3 or TRBV12-4; the D is unclear. CDR3 length: 14 amino acids. The ends were cut back, 2 bases at V and 1 base at J, with 8 bases in the middle. The covered CDR3 bases are TGTGCCAGCAGTTTATACAGTGGGAACACTGAA. This codes for CASSLYSGNTE. The CDR3 reads in full as CASSLYSGNTEAFF.

To note about this clone: One end of the junction is discordant with germline, which a read error may explain. The DNA ends 3 residues before the CDR3 does, and the rest of the CDR3 is filled in from the germline J gene. This chain connects TRBV7-7 to TRBJ1-5; D might be TRBD1 (6 bases). From germline, CDR1 is SSHAT and CDR2 FNYEAQ (reference sequence). The CDR3 runs to 15 residues. Partial CDR3 DNA: TGTGCTAGCAGTTGGACAGTCCGGGGAAATCAGCCC. Amino acids: CASSWTVRGNQP. The CDR3 in its entirety is CASSWTVRGNQPQHF.

About this clone itself: The read terminates 3 residues ahead of where the CDR3 ends, so the germline J gene completes it. The chain couples TRBV20-1 to TRBJ1-1; 8 bases map to TRBD1. Germline-derived CDR1 and CDR2 are DFQATT and SNEGSKA (reference sequence). The CDR3 loop spans 13 amino acids. The CDR3 region is CSAPGQGPVEAFF. CDR3 DNA (partial): TGCAGTGCCCCAGGACAGGGACCGGTAGAG.